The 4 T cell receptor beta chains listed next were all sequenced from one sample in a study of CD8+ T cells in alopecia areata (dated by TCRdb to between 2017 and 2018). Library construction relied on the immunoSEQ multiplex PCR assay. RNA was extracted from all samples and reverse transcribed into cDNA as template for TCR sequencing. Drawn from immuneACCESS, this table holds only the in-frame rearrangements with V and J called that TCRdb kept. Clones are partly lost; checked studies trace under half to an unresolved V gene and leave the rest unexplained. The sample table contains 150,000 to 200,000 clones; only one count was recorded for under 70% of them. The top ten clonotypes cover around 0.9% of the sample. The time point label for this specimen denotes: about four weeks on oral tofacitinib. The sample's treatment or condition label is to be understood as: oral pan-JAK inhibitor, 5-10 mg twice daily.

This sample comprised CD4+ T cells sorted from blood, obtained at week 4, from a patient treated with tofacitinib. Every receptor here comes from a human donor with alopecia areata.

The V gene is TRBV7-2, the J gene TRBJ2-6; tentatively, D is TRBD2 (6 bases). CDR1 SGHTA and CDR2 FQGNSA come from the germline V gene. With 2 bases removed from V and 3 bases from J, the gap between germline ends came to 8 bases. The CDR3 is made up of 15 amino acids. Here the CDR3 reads CASSLSGLGANVLTF. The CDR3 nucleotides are TGTGCCAGCAGCTTAAGCGGGCTTGGGGCCAACGTCCTGACTTTC.

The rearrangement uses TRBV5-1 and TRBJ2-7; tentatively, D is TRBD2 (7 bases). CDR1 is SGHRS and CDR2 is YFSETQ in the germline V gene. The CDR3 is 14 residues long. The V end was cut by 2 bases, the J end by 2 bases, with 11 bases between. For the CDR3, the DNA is TGCGCCAGCAGCTTTGCGGGGGCGGCCTACGAGCAGTACTTC. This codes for CASSFAGAAYEQYF.

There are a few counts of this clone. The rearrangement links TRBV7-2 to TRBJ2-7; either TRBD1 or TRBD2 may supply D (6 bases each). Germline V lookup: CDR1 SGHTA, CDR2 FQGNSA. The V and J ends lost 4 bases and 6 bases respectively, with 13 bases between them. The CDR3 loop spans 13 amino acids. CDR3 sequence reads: CASSSYGGGEQYF. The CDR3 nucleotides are TGTGCCAGCAGCTCTTACGGGGGCGGCGAGCAGTACTTC.

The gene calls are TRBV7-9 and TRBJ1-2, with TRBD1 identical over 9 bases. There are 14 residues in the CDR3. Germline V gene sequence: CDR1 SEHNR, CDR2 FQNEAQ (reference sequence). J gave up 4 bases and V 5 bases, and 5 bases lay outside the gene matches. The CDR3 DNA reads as TGTGCCAGCAGCCCCGGGACAGGGTTCTATGGCTACACCTTC. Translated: CASSPGTGFYGYTF.